The 25 T cell receptor beta chains given below trace back to one sample, sequenced in a study of metastatic and nonmetastatic thyroid tumors. Thyroid surgery was performed in patients who had received no treatment beforehand. TCRdb used MiXCR to call clones anew from the PCR reads. The sample consists of roughly 22,000 clones, 36% of them appearing once. What was sequenced was blood. The receptors come from a male donor with papillary thyroid cancer or a benign thyroid nodule (not recorded which). Some clones in this sample may be carry-over from other donors' samples.

V and J are TRBV6-1 and TRBJ2-7, with TRBD2 matching 7 bases. CDR1 MNHNS and CDR2 SASEGT come from the germline V gene. V was clipped by 5 bases and J by 0 bases; unmatched bases: 7. The CDR3 runs 15 residues. For the CDR3, the DNA is TGTGCCAGCAGTAGCTCAGCGGGAAGCTCCTACGAGCAGTACTTC. This codes for CASSSSAGSSYEQYF.

This chain uses TRBV7-9 with TRBJ1-4, with no clear D. The CDR3 is 13 amino acids. CDR1 SEHNR and CDR2 FQNEAQ come from the germline V gene (reference sequence). Trimming shortened V by 3 bases and J by 7 bases, and 9 bases separated the two germline ends. CDR3 nucleotides: TGTGCCAGCAGCTTGGGAATGAGTGAAAAACTGTTTTTT. This gives the protein CASSLGMSEKLFF.

The sample holds a few counts of this clone. The rearrangement links TRBV6-1 to TRBJ2-7; the match to TRBD1 covers 8 bases. There are 13 residues in the CDR3. Germline CDR1 reads MNHNS; CDR2 reads SASEGT. The trim removed 4 bases at V and 7 bases at J, leaving 6 bases unmatched. The DNA of the CDR3 is TGTGCCAGCAGTGCCCAGGGGGCTGGGGAGCAGTACTTC. Amino acid sequence: CASSAQGAGEQYF.

This clone was observed a single time. The chain recombines TRBV5-1 with TRBJ2-3; TRBD2 agrees at 9 bases. The junction had 4 bases not matched to a gene; V was cut back by 4 bases and J by 1 base. Germline loops: CDR1 SGHRS, CDR2 YFSETQ. This CDR3 has 15 amino acids. CDR3 in DNA: TGCGCCAGCAGCCCTAGGACTAGCGGCACAGATACGCAGTATTTT. This sequence encodes CASSPRTSGTDTQYF.

This clone was recorded a few times. The chain has TRBV19 and TRBJ1-5; no reliable D call. The CDR3 is 13 residues long. The V gene lost 5 bases and the J gene lost 3 bases, with 8 bases spanning the gap. Germline values: CDR1 LNHDA, CDR2 SQIVND (reference sequence). The CDR3, as DNA: TGTGCCAGTAGTCCCCCGCTCAATCAGCCCCAGCATTTT. As protein: CASSPPLNQPQHF. Full variable domain (rest looked up from reference TRBV19 and TRBJ1-5): DGGITQSPKYLFRKEGQNVTLSCEQNLNHDAMYWYRQDPGQGLRLIYYSQIVNDFQKGDIAEGYSVSREKKESFPLTVTSAQKNPTAFYLCASSPPLNQPQHFGDGTRLSIL.

By share, this clone counts as medium-sized (0.01 to 0.1%). The V gene is TRBV2, the J gene TRBJ2-5, with D maybe TRBD2 (5 bases). CDR1 is SNHLY, CDR2 FYNNEI, per germline. This CDR3 comprises 15 residues. V was cut by 5 bases and J by 2 bases, with 15 bases left in between. The CDR3 nucleotides are TGTGCCAGCAGTTGGGGTGGGGAGCCTCAAGAGACCCAGTACTTC. This encodes CASSWGGEPQETQYF.

In its sample, this clone was seen many times. The chain joins TRBV2 to TRBJ1-2; D is unclear. V was trimmed by 6 bases and J by 4 bases, leaving 15 bases between them. Germline CDR1 SNHLY, CDR2 FYNNEI. The CDR3 is 14 residues long. The chain's CDR3 is CASRTLERGYGYTF. Written as DNA, the CDR3 is TGTGCCAGCAGGACCCTCGAACGGGGCTATGGCTACACCTTC.

The chain recombines TRBV30 with TRBJ2-7; tentatively, D is TRBD2 (5 bases). The V end was cut by 3 bases, the J end by 6 bases, with 15 bases between. The germline V gene has CDR1 GTSNPN and CDR2 SVGIG (reference sequence). The CDR3 is 13 amino acids. CDR3 in DNA: TGTGCCTGGAGAGCCCCCGGACGGGGCGAGCAGTACTTC. Its translation is CAWRAPGRGEQYF. Together with reference TRBV30 and TRBJ2-7, the CDR3 gives the full variable domain: SQTIHQWPATLVQPVGSPLSLECTVEGTSNPNLYWYRQAAGRGLQLLFYSVGIGQISSEVPQNLSASRPQDRQFILSSKKLLLSDSGFYLCAWRAPGRGEQYFGPGTRLTVT.

The CDR3 nucleotides read TGCAGTGCTGGACGACAGGGGAATGAGCAGTTCTTC. Translation: CSAGRQGNEQFF. The V and J genes are TRBV20-1 and TRBJ2-1; 8 nucleotides align to TRBD1. The junction had 4 bases not matched to a gene; V was cut back by 5 bases and J by 7 bases. Germline CDR1 reads DFQATT; CDR2 reads SNEGSKA (reference sequence). The CDR3 runs to 12 residues.

This clone was seen many times. A much larger clone sits a single nucleotide away, making a read error possible. The chain employs TRBV5-1 and TRBJ2-5, with D tentatively TRBD1 (6 bases). The CDR3 has 13 residues. Germline lookup yields CDR1 SGHRS and CDR2 YFSETQ. The CDR3 region is CAGSFVGAETQYF. CDR3 in DNA: TGCGCCGGCAGCTTTGTGGGGGCAGAGACCCAGTACTTC.

This clone turned up a few times. CDR3 protein: CASSLSGTVYEQYF. DNA of the CDR3: TGTGCCAGCAGCCTTTCTGGGACAGTCTACGAGCAGTACTTC. V and J are TRBV2 and TRBJ2-7; 7 bases are a match to TRBD1. The CDR3 extends over 14 amino acids. The V segment lost 6 bases and the J segment 3 bases; nucleotides outside the gene matches: 8. Germline V gives CDR1 SNHLY, CDR2 FYNNEI. The variable domain in full, completed from reference TRBV2 and TRBJ2-7, reads EPEVTQTPSHQVTQMGQEVILRCVPISNHLYFYWYRQILGQKVEFLVSFYNNEISEKSEIFDDQFSVERPDGSNFTLKIRSTKLEDSAMYFCASSLSGTVYEQYFGPGTRLTVT.

The rearrangement joins TRBV5-1 to TRBJ1-2; TRBD1 matches at 7 bases. J was trimmed by 5 bases and V by 0 bases; bases with no gene match: 10. Per the germline V gene, CDR1 is SGHRS and CDR2 is YFSETQ. The CDR3 consists of 16 residues. This chain's CDR3 is CASSLGSTGINYGYTF. The CDR3 nucleotides read TGCGCCAGCAGCTTGGGGTCGACAGGGATTAATTATGGCTACACCTTC.

This clone counts as medium-sized. The V gene is TRBV5-4, the J gene TRBJ1-6, with no clear D. This CDR3 region has 15 residues. Germline values: CDR1 SGHNT, CDR2 YYREEE (reference sequence). The V end lost 0 bases, the J end lost 6 bases, and 10 bases lay between the germline ends. This CDR3 is CASSLGVTLNSPLHF. In nucleotides, the CDR3 is TGTGCCAGCAGCTTGGGTGTGACCCTTAATTCACCCCTCCACTTT.

By share of the sample, this clone is medium-sized. This sequence joins TRBV7-2 and TRBJ2-3, with 7 bases aligning to TRBD2. This CDR3 has 15 residues. Germline CDR1 SGHTA, CDR2 FQGNSA. V shed 4 bases and J 4 bases; nucleotides not matched to a gene: 8. CDR3 sequence: CASSYRGGRADTQYF. The CDR3 DNA sequence: TGTGCCAGCAGCTATAGGGGCGGGAGAGCAGATACGCAGTATTTT.

The rearrangement uses TRBV28 and TRBJ1-6; D not resolved. Germline lookup yields CDR1 MDHEN and CDR2 SYDVKM. The CDR3 is made up of 12 amino acids. Between the trimmed V and J ends, which lost 5 bases and 8 bases, there was a span of 7 bases. CDR3 sequence (DNA): TGTGCCAGCAGTGACCTGGATTCACCCCTCCACTTT. Translating gives CASSDLDSPLHF.

This clone is deemed medium-sized. The chain has TRBV12-3 or TRBV12-4 and TRBJ2-3; TRBD2 matches 7 bases. The CDR3 runs to 15 residues. V lost 1 base and J lost 3; bases outside the gene matches: 4. The CDR3 coding sequence is TGTGCCAGCAGTTTAGGGGGCGGGAGTACAGATACGCAGTATTTT. Its translation is CASSLGGGSTDTQYF.

This chain uses TRBV7-8 with TRBJ1-6; D remains unclear. With 2 bases removed from V and 8 bases from J, the gap between germline ends came to 10 bases. In germline, CDR1 is SGHVS, CDR2 FQNEAQ. The length of the CDR3 is 14 residues. The CDR3 DNA reads TGTGCCAGCAGCTTAAATAGAAGGGATTCACCCCTCCACTTT. Amino acid sequence: CASSLNRRDSPLHF.

This clone was recorded at least ten times. The V and J genes are TRBV11-2 and TRBJ2-5; D is unresolved. Trimming shortened V by 7 bases and J by 4 bases, and 10 bases separated the two germline ends. The CDR3 consists of 12 residues. In germline, CDR1 is SGHAT, CDR2 FQNNGV. The CDR3 is CASNEGLETQYF. The CDR3 DNA reads as TGTGCCAGCAATGAAGGGTTAGAGACCCAGTACTTC.

This clone has at least ten counts. The chain is built from TRBV3-1 and TRBJ2-7; D call uncertain. V was clipped by 5 bases and J by 4 bases, with 18 bases between them. CDR3 length equals 15 residues. Germline V gives CDR1 LGHDT, CDR2 YNNKEL (reference sequence). CDR3 nucleotides: TGTGCCAGCAGCATCACAGCTTCGGGTCCGTACGAGCAGTACTTC. This encodes CASSITASGPYEQYF.

Only a few counts were recorded for this clone. This chain joins TRBV6-1 and TRBJ2-2; tentatively, D is TRBD1 or TRBD2 (5 bases each). V was pared by 7 bases and J by 4 bases, with 16 bases between. The CDR3 is 15 amino acids. Germline V gene data show CDR1 as MNHNS and CDR2 as SASEGT. The CDR3 DNA sequence: TGTGCCAGCACCCCGGACTGGGGCATCACCGGGGAGCTGTTTTTT. Amino acids: CASTPDWGITGELFF.

This clone appeared once. As DNA, the CDR3 is TGTGCCTGGAATCGACTAGCGCATGAGCAGTTCTTC. It is translated as CAWNRLAHEQFF. The V gene is TRBV30, the J gene TRBJ2-4; 8 bases map to TRBD2. Near its end, the DNA agrees better with TRBJ2-1, so the J call may be wrong. Germline V gives CDR1 GTSNPN, CDR2 SVGIG (reference sequence). CDR3 length: 12 amino acids.

In DNA, the CDR3 is TGCGCCAGCAGCGCCGACTTCCGAAACACCATATATTTT. Translation: CASSADFRNTIYF. The J gene is TRBJ1-3, the V gene TRBV5-1; D not resolved. The CDR3 has 13 amino acids. Trimming removed 4 bases from V and 5 bases from J, with 10 bases in between. Per germline, CDR1 SGHRS and CDR2 YFSETQ. The whole variable domain, filled in from reference TRBV5-1 and TRBJ1-3, reads KAGVTQTPRYLIKTRGQQVTLSCSPISGHRSVSWYQQTPGQGLQFLFEYFSETQRNKGNFPGRFSGRQFSNSRSEMNVSTLELGDSALYLCASSADFRNTIYFGEGSWLTVV.

The rearrangement uses TRBV27 and TRBJ2-2, with 8 bases lining up with TRBD1. There are 14 residues in the CDR3. With V trimmed by 4 bases and J by 4 bases, 2 bases remained unmatched. Germline CDR1 and CDR2: MNHEY and SMNVEV (reference sequence). Here the CDR3 DNA reads TGTGCCAGCAGTTCCACAGGGGGCACCGGGGAGCTGTTTTTT. Protein: CASSSTGGTGELFF.

By share, this clone counts as medium-sized. V gene TRBV6-1 combines with J gene TRBJ2-7, with a weak D call TRBD2 (6 bases). The CDR3 extends over 12 amino acids. Germline V lookup: CDR1 MNHNS, CDR2 SASEGT. V lost 6 bases and J lost 9, with 15 bases in between. The CDR3 region has the DNA TGTGCCAGCAGAAGGGAGGTAACGGCGCAGTACTTC. It codes for CASRREVTAQYF.

The rearrangement uses TRBV3-1 and TRBJ1-2; D not certain. Trimming shortened V by 4 bases and J by 8 bases, and 14 bases separated the two germline ends. CDR1 and CDR2 (germline): LGHDT, YNNKEL (reference sequence). This CDR3 has 13 residues. CDR3 sequence (DNA): TGTGCCAGCAGCCGAAATCAGGAAGGCGGCTACACCTTC. Protein sequence: CASSRNQEGGYTF.